The 10 T cell receptor beta chains given below trace back to one sample, sequenced in a study of shared clonotypes between healthy human individuals (dated by TCRdb to the early 2020s). The protocol used for the library was the immunoSEQ multiplex PCR assay. The immuneACCESS repertoire file appears here via TCRdb, limited to in-frame rearrangements. These files lack a portion of the clones; in checked studies, under half of the deficit traces to unresolved V genes, and the cause of the others is not known. For this sample there are around 690,000 clones; roughly 91% appear just once. Together, the top ten hold 34% of the sample. Sequenced material: memory CD8+ T cells from PBMCs. Explained via the paper, the cell subset or site label denotes: CD45RO+ cells pooled with CCR7-negative TemRA cells. All receptors derive from a man between 18 and 29 years old in good health. Some clones in this sample may be carry-over from other donors' samples.

The chain employs TRBV9 and TRBJ2-3; 9 nucleotides align to TRBD1. V dropped 4 bases and J dropped 3; count of bases not matched to a gene: 15. The germline CDR1 and CDR2 sequences are SGDLS and YYNGEE. The CDR3 has 18 residues. The CDR3 region is CASSPKTLRDRETDTQYF. DNA for the CDR3: TGTGCCAGCAGCCCGAAAACCCTCCGGGACAGGGAAACAGATACGCAGTATTTT.

The chain combines TRBV5-1 with TRBJ2-1; possibly TRBD2 for D (7 bases). The CDR3 is made up of 16 amino acids. The V end lost 0 bases, the J end lost 2 bases, and 12 bases lay between the germline ends. Germline values: CDR1 SGHRS, CDR2 YFSETQ. In nucleotides, the CDR3 is TGCGCCAGCAGCTTGGGGGCGGGGGCCGCCTACAATGAGCAGTTCTTC. Protein: CASSLGAGAAYNEQFF.

This chain uses TRBV6-5 with TRBJ2-7, with a tentative D call TRBD1 (5 bases). The CDR3 is 13 amino acids. Trimming left V 6 bases short and J 3 bases short, with 12 bases between. Per the germline V gene, CDR1 is MNHEY and CDR2 is SVGAGI. CDR3 protein: CASRWAGNYEQYF. CDR3 DNA sequence: TGTGCCAGCAGGTGGGCAGGGAACTACGAGCAGTACTTC.

This rearrangement joins TRBV6-1 to TRBJ1-1, with a tentative D call TRBD1 (6 bases). V shed 7 bases and J shed 1 base, with 16 bases lying between them. The CDR3 is made up of 15 amino acids. Germline loops: CDR1 MNHNS, CDR2 SASEGT. CDR3 sequence (DNA): TGTGCCAGCAAGGACAGCATTACCCCGAACACTGAAGCTTTCTTT. Its translation is CASKDSITPNTEAFF.

J is TRBJ2-7 and V is TRBV9, with 12 bases aligning to TRBD1. V lost 3 bases to trimming and J lost 4 bases; unmatched junction nucleotides: 8. The CDR3 loop spans 16 amino acids. CDR1 SGDLS and CDR2 YYNGEE come from the germline V gene. The CDR3 DNA reads TGTGCCAGCAGCGCCGGGGACAGGGGGCTTAGTTACGAGCAGTACTTC. Amino acid sequence: CASSAGDRGLSYEQYF.

The chain joins TRBV7-9 to TRBJ2-5; TRBD1 is a possible D gene (5 bases). The CDR3 spans 14 residues. In germline, CDR1 is SEHNR, CDR2 FQNEAQ (reference sequence). Deletions cut 5 bases from V and 5 bases from J, with 15 bases between. The CDR3, as DNA: TGTGCCAGCAGCCTACTGGACATACGGGAGACCCAGTACTTC. Translated, it gives CASSLLDIRETQYF.

The V gene is TRBV4-3, the J gene TRBJ2-7, with TRBD2 as a possible D gene (5 bases). The CDR3 totals 14 residues. V was cut by 4 bases and J by 0 bases, with 10 bases left in between. CDR1 is LGHNA, CDR2 YSLEER, per germline. The CDR3 region has the DNA TGCGCCAGCAGCCCGCGGCGGGCCTCCTACGAGCAGTACTTC. It encodes CASSPRRASYEQYF.

Regarding this clone: Just one base apart from a much larger clone, this may be a read error. J is TRBJ1-1 and V is TRBV7-3, with unresolved D. The CDR3 totals 13 residues. Germline values: CDR1 SGHTA, CDR2 FQGTGA. V shed 4 bases and J shed 1 base, with 7 bases lying between them. CDR3 amino acids: CASSSDGNTEAFF. In nucleotides, the CDR3 is TGTGCCAGCAGCTCGGACGGGAACACTGAAGCTTTCTTT.

About this clone: Distinct nucleotide sequences in the sample also encode this CDR3. The chain is built from TRBV29-1 and TRBJ2-7; TRBD2 might be the D (6 bases). CDR1 and CDR2 (germline): SQVTM, ANQGSEA. The CDR3 length is 13 residues. Trimming removed 2 bases from V and 3 bases from J, with 11 bases in between. CDR3 sequence reads: CSVETGGSYEQYF. CDR3 bases: TGCAGCGTTGAAACCGGGGGAAGCTACGAGCAGTACTTC.

The rearrangement joins TRBV28 to TRBJ2-7; possible D gene TRBD2, 6 bases. There are 14 residues in the CDR3. Germline lookup yields CDR1 MDHEN and CDR2 SYDVKM. Trimming cost V 5 bases and J 4 bases, with 15 bases left between them. CDR3 residues: CASSPRDFPYEQYF. CDR3 nucleotides: TGTGCCAGCAGTCCGAGGGACTTCCCTTACGAGCAGTACTTC.